Detailed here is one TCR beta chain. The target antigen is unknown. The read is 3 residues too short to cover the CDR3 end, so that end is filled in from the germline J gene. TCRdb's table, derived via immunoSEQ multiplex PCR, lists solely in-frame clones and lacks some. The specimen has roughly 34,000 clones, none found just once. The CDR3 spans 12 residues. Germline V gene data show CDR1 as DFQATT and CDR2 as SNEGSKA (reference sequence). Trimming removed 8 bases from V and 5 bases from J; junction bases left unmatched: 4. The source of the sample is a study of T cell clonality in common variable immunodeficiency. Study observations and caveats: Authors noted CVID clonality's cause needs subpopulation repertoire sequencing.

This clonotype originated in a person between 18 and 75 years old in good health. V is TRBV20-1 and J is TRBJ2-1; 9 positions agree with TRBD1. Material for sequencing was peripheral blood mononuclear cells. CDR3 DNA (partial): TGCAGTACGGACAGGGGTCACAATGAG. It translates to CSTDRGHNE. The whole CDR3 protein is CSTDRGHNEQFF.